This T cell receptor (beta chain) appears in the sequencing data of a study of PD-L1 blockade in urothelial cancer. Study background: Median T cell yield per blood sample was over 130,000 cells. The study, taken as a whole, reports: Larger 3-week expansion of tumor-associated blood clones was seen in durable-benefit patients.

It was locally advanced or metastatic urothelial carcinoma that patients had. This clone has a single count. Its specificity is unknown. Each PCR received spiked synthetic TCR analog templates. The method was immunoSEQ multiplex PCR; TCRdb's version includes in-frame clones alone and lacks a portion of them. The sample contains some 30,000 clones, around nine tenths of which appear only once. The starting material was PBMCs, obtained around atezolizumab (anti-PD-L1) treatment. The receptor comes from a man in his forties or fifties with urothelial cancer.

The chain's CDR3 is CASSTEGGGFLPNEQFF. CDR3 DNA: TGTGCCAGCAGCACGGAGGGTGGGGGTTTCTTACCCAATGAGCAGTTCTTC. The V gene is TRBV7-3, the J gene TRBJ2-1, with D possibly matching TRBD2 (6 bases). Per germline, CDR1 SGHTA and CDR2 FQGTGA. With 5 bases removed from V and 6 bases from J, the gap between germline ends came to 23 bases. There are 17 residues in the CDR3. The full variable domain, rest sourced from reference TRBV7-3 and TRBJ2-1, is GAGVSQTPSNKVTEKGKYVELRCDPISGHTALYWYRQSLGQGPEFLIYFQGTGAADDSGLPNDRFFAVRPEGSVSTLKIQRTERGDSAVYLCASSTEGGGFLPNEQFFGPGTRLTVL.